This TCR beta chain was found in a study of cytomegalovirus exposure and HLA in healthy donors. Notes on the study in general: Another analysis was done later, and it associated approximately 18,000 TCR beta sequences with HLA alleles at 0.05 false discovery rate. Among immune exposure information, only CMV serostatus was available.

As for this clone: Antigen specificity is unknown.

Germline CDR1 and CDR2: LNHDA and SQIVND (reference sequence). The CDR3 runs to 15 residues. V shed 6 bases and J shed 2 bases, with 14 bases lying between them. Vbeta (60) and Jbeta (13) primers were used in the PCR. Per the original data handling: In a later analysis, of 70 million to 85 million unique beta chains, roughly 10 million appeared in at least two donors. This table comes from immunoSEQ multiplex PCR, and its TCRdb copy is limited to in-frame clones, with some not included. The V and J calls and the clone size are those of that table, but D and trimming were determined from the DNA. The data show roughly 180,000 clones, with roughly 80% seen just once and approximately 6.7% held by the top ten.

This chain links TRBV19 with TRBJ1-5; D perhaps matches TRBD1 (6 bases). The sequence was obtained from a man aged 30 to 39 in good health and CMV-seropositive. Sequencing was performed on PBMCs. CDR3 residues: CASRSPPGGNQPQHF. CDR3 sequence (DNA): TGTGCCAGTAGGTCCCCGCCAGGGGGCAATCAGCCCCAGCATTTT.